This is a list of T cell receptor beta chains from one sample in a study of cytomegalovirus exposure and HLA in healthy donors. Sequenced by immunoSEQ multiplex PCR; TCRdb stores in-frame clones only, minus some. Here the sample spans approximately 160,000 clones, almost 85% being singletons. The sequencing sample was made of PBMCs. The source is a girl between 10 and 17 years old in good health and CMV-seropositive. The CDR3 runs from the conserved cysteine through the conserved F or W. A D gene is named only where the DNA matches it firmly. The size field is filled for only some rows; it gives once, few, many or a size class.

TRBJ1-1 . . TRBV6-6 CASSYVVSTEAFF TGTGCCAGCAGTTACGTTGTGAGCACTGAAGCTTTCTTT
TRBJ1-1 TRBD1 . TRBV11-2 CASSLLQGLSGTEAFF TGTGCCAGCAGCTTACTACAGGGGCTAAGTGGCACTGAAGCTTTCTTT
TRBJ2-3 . . TRBV29-1 CSVLRASTDTQYF TGCAGCGTTCTCCGAGCGAGCACAGATACGCAGTATTTT
TRBJ1-5 TRBD1 . TRBV5-6 CASSLLTGGAGQPQHF TGTGCCAGCAGCTTGTTGACAGGGGGCGCCGGCCAGCCCCAGCATTTT
TRBJ2-1 TRBD1 . TRBV5-8 CASSINDGTVYNEQFF TGTGCCAGCAGCATTAATGACGGGACAGTCTACAATGAGCAGTTCTTC
TRBJ2-6 . . TRBV5-1 CASSWGDSGANVLTF TGCGCCAGCAGCTGGGGGGACTCTGGGGCCAACGTCCTGACTTTC
TRBJ1-6 TRBD1 few TRBV7-3 CASSSSMDRRNSPLHF TGTGCCAGCAGCTCTTCAATGGACAGGCGGAATTCACCCCTCCACTTT
TRBJ2-7 . . TRBV13 CASSPQGYEQYF TGTGCCAGCAGCCCCCAGGGGTACGAGCAGTACTTC
TRBJ2-7 . . TRBV28 CASKNGSYEQYF TGTGCCAGCAAGAACGGCTCCTACGAGCAGTACTTC
TRBJ2-6 . . TRBV5-1 CASSLGRGSGANVLTF TGCGCCAGCAGCTTAGGCAGGGGCTCTGGGGCCAACGTCCTGACTTTC
TRBJ1-2 TRBD1 . TRBV7-2 CASSRQGTVYGYTF TGTGCCAGCAGCAGACAGGGTACCGTCTATGGCTACACCTTC
TRBJ2-1 TRBD2 . TRBV6-4 CASSVVGGVYNEQFF TGTGCCAGCAGTGTTGTCGGGGGGGTGTACAATGAGCAGTTCTTC
TRBJ2-7 TRBD1 . TRBV7-9 CASSFHRGYEQYF TGTGCCAGCAGCTTCCACAGGGGTTACGAGCAGTACTTC
TRBJ1-4 TRBD1 . TRBV15 CATSSGGGTGGEKLFF TGTGCCACCAGCAGCGGGGGGGGGACAGGGGGAGAAAAACTGTTTTTT
TRBJ2-4 . . TRBV19 CASTDVGVKNIQYF TGTGCCAGCACTGACGTCGGGGTCAAAAACATTCAGTACTTC
TRBJ2-1 TRBD2 few TRBV5-5 CASSPTSGGQNEQFF TGTGCCAGCAGCCCGACTAGCGGGGGGCAGAATGAGCAGTTCTTC
TRBJ1-1 . . TRBV19 CASSRGGAREAFF TGTGCCAGTAGTCGAGGCGGGGCTCGGGAAGCTTTCTTT
TRBJ1-2 . . TRBV6-1 CASTRDNGYTF TGTGCCAGCACCCGGGACAATGGCTACACCTTC
TRBJ2-5 TRBD1 . TRBV2 CASSGTGIIQETQYF TGTGCCAGCAGTGGGACAGGGATCATCCAAGAGACCCAGTACTTC
TRBJ1-6 TRBD1 . TRBV6-1 CASSEEQGRSSPLHF TGTGCCAGCAGTGAAGAACAGGGGAGGAGTTCACCCCTCCACTTT
TRBJ2-7 . once TRBV7-2 CASSPLGLAYEQYF TGTGCCAGCAGCCCCCTGGGGCTCGCCTACGAGCAGTACTTC
TRBJ1-3 . . TRBV9 CASSLRAGAGNTIYF TGTGCCAGCAGCCTTAGGGCAGGGGCCGGAAACACCATATATTTT
TRBJ1-2 TRBD1 . TRBV7-6 CASSLGGQGDGYTF TGTGCCAGCAGCTTAGGGGGACAGGGTGATGGCTACACCTTC
TRBJ1-1 . . TRBV27 CASRETGLNTEAFF TGTGCCAGCAGGGAGACAGGACTGAACACTGAAGCTTTCTTT
TRBJ2-1 . once TRBV7-9 CASSLAIAGLNTYNEQFF TGTGCCAGCAGCTTAGCAATCGCGGGGCTCAATACCTACAATGAGCAGTTCTTC
TRBJ2-3 TRBD1 few TRBV6-4 CASSGAGGPDTQYF TGTGCCAGCAGTGGAGCAGGGGGCCCAGATACGCAGTATTTT
TRBJ2-7 . . TRBV7-9 CASSLSSYEQYF TGTGCCAGCAGTTTGAGCTCCTACGAGCAGTACTTC
TRBJ2-1 TRBD1 . TRBV10-3 CAISESGQGKHEQFF TGTGCCATCAGTGAATCCGGACAGGGAAAGCATGAGCAGTTCTTC
TRBJ2-7 . . TRBV2 CASDLTGEQYF TGTGCCAGTGATCTCACGGGCGAGCAGTACTTC
TRBJ2-2 . . TRBV5-1 CASSLSGNSGTGELFF TGCGCCAGCAGCTTGTCAGGAAATAGCGGAACCGGGGAGCTGTTTTTT
TRBJ1-4 . . TRBV2 CASSSLPGVWEGEKLFF TGTGCCAGCAGTTCCCTCCCCGGGGTCTGGGAGGGTGAAAAACTGTTTTTT
TRBJ1-1 . . TRBV7-9 CASSLDRGTNTEAFF TGTGCCAGCAGCTTAGATCGGGGAACGAACACTGAAGCTTTCTTT
TRBJ2-2 TRBD1 . TRBV7-3 CASSLRQGATGELFF TGTGCCAGCAGCTTAAGGCAGGGGGCCACCGGGGAGCTGTTTTTT
TRBJ2-1 . . TRBV2 CASRRHTGTTYNEQFF TGTGCCAGCAGGAGGCATACCGGGACAACCTACAATGAGCAGTTCTTC
TRBJ2-7 . once TRBV18 CASSPPEGEQYF TGTGCCAGCTCACCCCCCGAGGGCGAGCAGTACTTC